Listed below are T cell receptor beta chains from one sample, sequenced in a study of cytomegalovirus exposure and HLA in healthy donors. Repertoires were generated with immunoSEQ multiplex PCR, while TCRdb's copy carries only in-frame clones and drops some. The sample holds about 100,000 clones, about 80% seen once. The sample consisted of PBMCs. Every receptor here comes from a woman aged 60-75 years in good health and CMV-seronegative. Each CDR3 is given with its conserved first and last residue. Each record gives: CDR3 length, J gene, clone size, V gene, D gene, CDR3 DNA, CDR3 protein. A D gene is named only where the DNA matches it firmly. Size is omitted from some rows. Given values are once, few, many or a class for expanded clones.

16 | TRBJ2-2 | NA | TRBV4-3 | TRBD1 | TGCGCCAGCAGCCTCGACAGGGTACCGAACACCGGGGAGCTGTTTTTT | CASSLDRVPNTGELFF
16 | TRBJ2-7 | NA | TRBV7-2 | TRBD2 | TGTGCCAGCAGCCCTGTGACTAGCTGGGGCTCCTACGAGCAGTACTTC | CASSPVTSWGSYEQYF
14 | TRBJ2-1 | few | TRBV6-6 | TRBD2 | TGTGCCAGCAGTGACCCCAGCGGGAGGAGTGAGCAGTTCTTC | CASSDPSGRSEQFF
14 | TRBJ2-5 | few | TRBV18 | NA | TGTGCCAGCTCACCACCCCAAATTCGGGAGACCCAGTACTTC | CASSPPQIRETQYF
13 | TRBJ1-2 | NA | TRBV6-6 | NA | TGTGCCAGCAGTTACAGGGGCCGTAGGGGCTACACCTTC | CASSYRGRRGYTF
13 | TRBJ1-1 | NA | TRBV28 | NA | TGTGCCAGCAGTTTAGACAGCAACACTGAAGCTTTCTTT | CASSLDSNTEAFF
16 | TRBJ1-3 | NA | TRBV10-2 | NA | TGCGCCAGCAGTGAGTCAAGGGGGATATCTGGAAACACCATATATTTT | CASSESRGISGNTIYF
15 | TRBJ2-2 | NA | TRBV7-2 | TRBD2 | TGTGCCAGCATGAATGGCGGGGGGGCCACCGGGGAGCTGTTTTTT | CASMNGGGATGELFF
14 | TRBJ1-2 | few | TRBV7-8 | NA | TGTGCCAGCAGCTTAGACAGGAGTCAGTTTGGCTACACCTTC | CASSLDRSQFGYTF
13 | TRBJ2-5 | NA | TRBV2 | TRBD2 | TGTGCCTCACGGCCGGGAGGCAGGGAGACCCAGTACTTC | CASRPGGRETQYF
15 | TRBJ1-3 | NA | TRBV4-3 | TRBD1 | TGCGCCAGCAGCCAGGCGGGACAGCGGGGAAACACCATATATTTT | CASSQAGQRGNTIYF
14 | TRBJ2-3 | NA | TRBV5-1 | NA | TGCGCCAGCACACTATCCCCTTACACAGATACGCAGTATTTT | CASTLSPYTDTQYF
13 | TRBJ1-2 | NA | TRBV6-6 | NA | TGTGCCAGCACCACAGGGTATAACTATGGCTACACCTTC | CASTTGYNYGYTF
17 | TRBJ2-7 | few | TRBV2 | TRBD2 | TGTGCCAGCCGCAGGACTAGCGGGAGGGCTAACCACTACGAGCAGTACTTC | CASRRTSGRANHYEQYF
14 | TRBJ2-7 | NA | TRBV18 | NA | TGTGCCAGCTCACCGCCTACAGGGATGAACGAGCAGTACTTC | CASSPPTGMNEQYF
16 | TRBJ2-3 | NA | TRBV10-2 | TRBD2 | TGCGCCAGCAGTGCGGTTACTAGCGGGGGTGTAGATACGCAGTATTTT | CASSAVTSGGVDTQYF
15 | TRBJ2-3 | NA | TRBV5-1 | NA | TGCGCCAGCAGCTTGCAGGCCTATTACACAGATACGCAGTATTTT | CASSLQAYYTDTQYF
14 | TRBJ2-3 | NA | TRBV30 | TRBD2 | TGTGCCTGGAGTAGCGGGAGGGTTTCAGATACGCAGTATTTT | CAWSSGRVSDTQYF
12 | TRBJ2-7 | NA | TRBV6-5 | NA | TGTGCCAGCAGTACAAACAGGGTGAAGCAGTACTTC | CASSTNRVKQYF
18 | TRBJ2-2 | NA | TRBV5-1 | TRBD1 | TGCGCCAGCAGCTACACTCGAATAGGACAGGGCGAAACCGGGGAGCTGTTTTTT | CASSYTRIGQGETGELFF
15 | TRBJ1-5 | NA | TRBV19 | NA | TGTGCCAGTAGTATAGATCGGGTTTCCAATCAGCCCCAGCATTTT | CASSIDRVSNQPQHF
17 | TRBJ1-2 | NA | TRBV5-4 | TRBD1 | TGTGCCAGCAGCTTCGATACTTGGGACAGGGAAGACTATGGCTACACCTTC | CASSFDTWDREDYGYTF
16 | TRBJ1-5 | few | TRBV15 | NA | TGTGCCACCAGCAGAGCCCGGACAGCCCTTGGTCAGCCCCAGCATTTT | CATSRARTALGQPQHF
16 | TRBJ2-1 | few | TRBV14 | TRBD2 | TGTGCCAGCAGCCCGGGACTAGCGCTCTCCTACAATGAGCAGTTCTTC | CASSPGLALSYNEQFF
16 | TRBJ1-5 | once | TRBV28 | NA | TGTGCCAGCAGTTTTGCACACAGGTATAGCAATCAGCCCCAGCATTTT | CASSFAHRYSNQPQHF
13 | TRBJ2-2 | NA | TRBV6-5 | NA | TGTGCCAGCAGTTACGCCAGGGTCGGGGAGCTGTTTTTT | CASSYARVGELFF